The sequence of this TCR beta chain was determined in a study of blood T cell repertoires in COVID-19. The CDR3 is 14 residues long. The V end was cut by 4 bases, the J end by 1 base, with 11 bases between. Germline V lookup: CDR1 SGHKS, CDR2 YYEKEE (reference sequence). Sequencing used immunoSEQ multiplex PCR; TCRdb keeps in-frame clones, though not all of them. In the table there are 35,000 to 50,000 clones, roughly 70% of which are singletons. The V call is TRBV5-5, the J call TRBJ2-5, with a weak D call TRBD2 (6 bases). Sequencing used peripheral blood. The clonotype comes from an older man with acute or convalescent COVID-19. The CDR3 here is CASSRLATQETQYF. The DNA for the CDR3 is TGTGCCAGCAGCCGCCTAGCGACCCAAGAGACCCAGTACTTC.